This T cell receptor (beta chain) is from a study of Ad26.COV2.S vaccination and SARS-CoV-2 variants. A word on this clone: Its target is unknown.

Assay: immunoSEQ multiplex PCR; the TCRdb copy retains only in-frame clones and omits some. Here the sample spans 300,000 to 350,000 clones, about 82% being singletons. V was trimmed by 8 bases and J by 4 bases, leaving 15 bases between them. The length of the CDR3 is 14 residues. Germline CDR1 reads MDHEN; CDR2 reads SYDVKM. Findings and limits, study-wide: Reported post-vaccination CD8+ and CD4+ T cell responses to spike showed substantial breadth.

Noted treatment: some 20 received Ad26.COV2.S at low or high dose, single or two shots; about five received placebo; per-sample allocation not given. Day 63 after the first injection of vaccine or placebo was the sampling time. This Boston cohort included adults aged 18-55 years. The specimen was peripheral blood, collected in a trial of Ad26.COV2.S vaccine versus placebo. The genes are TRBV28 and TRBJ1-3; the D is unclear. The sequence came from a person aged 18-65 years who received the Ad26.COV2.S COVID-19 vaccine or a placebo. CDR3 loop: CASVGRPLGNTIYF. In DNA, the CDR3 is TGTGCCAGCGTTGGGAGGCCACTGGGAAACACCATATATTTT. Using reference TRBV28 and TRBJ1-3 for the parts outside the CDR3, the full variable domain is DVKVTQSSRYLVKRTGEKVFLECVQDMDHENMFWYRQDPGLGLRLIYFSYDVKMKEKGDIPEGYSVSREKKERFSLILESASTNQTSMYLCASVGRPLGNTIYFGEGSWLTVV.